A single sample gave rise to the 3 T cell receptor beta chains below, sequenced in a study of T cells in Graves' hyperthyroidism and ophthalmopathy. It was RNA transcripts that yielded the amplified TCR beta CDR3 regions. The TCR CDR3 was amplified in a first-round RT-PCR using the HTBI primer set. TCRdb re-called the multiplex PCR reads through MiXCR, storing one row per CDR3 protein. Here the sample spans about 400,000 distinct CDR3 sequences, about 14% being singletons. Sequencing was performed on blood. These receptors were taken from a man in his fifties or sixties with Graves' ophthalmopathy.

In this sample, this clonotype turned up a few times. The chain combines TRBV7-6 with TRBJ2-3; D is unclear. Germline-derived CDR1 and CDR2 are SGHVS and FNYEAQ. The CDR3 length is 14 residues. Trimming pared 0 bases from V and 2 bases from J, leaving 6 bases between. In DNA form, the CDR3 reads TGTGCCAGCAGCTTAGCGCCAGACACAGATACGCAGTATTTT. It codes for CASSLAPDTDTQYF.

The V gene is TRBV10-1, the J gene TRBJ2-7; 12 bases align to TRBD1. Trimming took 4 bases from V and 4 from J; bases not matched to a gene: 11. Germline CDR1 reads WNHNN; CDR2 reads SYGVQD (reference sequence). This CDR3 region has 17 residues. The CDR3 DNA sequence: TGCGCCAGCAGTGTCGGAACCGGGACAGGGGGCTTATACGAGCAGTACTTC. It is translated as CASSVGTGTGGLYEQYF.

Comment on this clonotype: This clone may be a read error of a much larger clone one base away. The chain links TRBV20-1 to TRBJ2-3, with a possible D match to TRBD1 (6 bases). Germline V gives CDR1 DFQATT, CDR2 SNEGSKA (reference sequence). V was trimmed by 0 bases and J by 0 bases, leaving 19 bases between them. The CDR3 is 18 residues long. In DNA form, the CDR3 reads TGCAGTGCTAGAGATTCGGCGCGGACAGACCCGAGCACAGATACGCAGTATTTT. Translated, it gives CSARDSARTDPSTDTQYF.